The clone carrying this T cell receptor (beta chain) occurred a few times. Its target is unknown. The sample belongs to a study of T cell responses to AZD1222 COVID-19 vaccine. Study-wide points: The donor cohort was predominantly white British with a female majority, and clonal diversity may have been underestimated. Vaccine-associated CD4 TCRs ranged over spike, dominating at 160-218 and 743-854.

V shed 6 bases and J shed 2 bases, with 11 bases lying between them. The CDR3 is 13 amino acids. Generated by immunoSEQ multiplex PCR, the TCRdb table keeps only in-frame clones and is missing some. The sample has about 110,000 clones, about 87% seen once. This sequence joins TRBV12-3 or TRBV12-4 and TRBJ2-7; D is possibly TRBD1 (6 bases). Source: peripheral blood, taken on day 0 of AZD1222 vaccination. This TCR came from an adult in good health. As DNA, the CDR3 is TGTGCCAGCAGAAGGACAGAAACCTACGAGCAGTACTTC. Translation gives CASRRTETYEQYF.